This TCR beta chain originates from a study of tumor-infiltrating lymphocytes in localized non-small cell lung cancer. The CDR3 runs to 15 residues. V gave up 4 bases and J gave up 8 bases; unmatched junction bases: 10. Germline CDR1 SGHRS, CDR2 YFSETQ. Worth noting for this clone: The antigen is not known.

The study's findings and limits: IM1 and IM2 tumors showed no difference in T-cell fraction. TCR sequencing covered a subset of patients with enough tissue. No link was found between tumor T-cell fraction and recurrence-free survival.

The repertoire was sequenced with immunoSEQ multiplex PCR; TCRdb's copy has only in-frame clones and lacks some. The table lists about 15,000 clones, around 63% of them singletons. The TCR sequence derives from a human donor with non-small cell lung cancer. The sequenced material came from lung tumor tissue. J is TRBJ1-2 and V is TRBV5-1; 11 nucleotides align to TRBD1. CDR3 sequence: CASSKAGTGGRGYTF. The CDR3 DNA follows: TGCGCCAGCAGCAAGGCCGGGACAGGGGGTAGAGGCTACACCTTC.